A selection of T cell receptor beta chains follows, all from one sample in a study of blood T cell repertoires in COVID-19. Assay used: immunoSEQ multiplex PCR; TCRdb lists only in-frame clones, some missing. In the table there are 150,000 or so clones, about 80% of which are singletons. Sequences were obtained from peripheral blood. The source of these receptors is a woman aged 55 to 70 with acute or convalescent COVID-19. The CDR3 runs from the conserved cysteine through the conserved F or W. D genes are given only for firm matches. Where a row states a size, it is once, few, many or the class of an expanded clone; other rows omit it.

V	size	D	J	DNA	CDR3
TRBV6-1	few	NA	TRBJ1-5	TGTGCCAGCAGTGAGCTGGCAGGGCCCCAGCCCCAGCATTTT	CASSELAGPQPQHF
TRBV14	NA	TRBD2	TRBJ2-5	TGTGCCAGCAGCCTGGGACTAGCGGGAGGCCAAGAGACCCAGTACTTC	CASSLGLAGGQETQYF
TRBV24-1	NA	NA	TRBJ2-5	TGTGCCACCAGTGAGAGGGAGACCCAGTACTTC	CATSERETQYF
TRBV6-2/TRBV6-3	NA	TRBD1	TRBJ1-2	TGTGCCAGCAGTTTCCGGGACAGGGGCTATGGCTACACCTTC	CASSFRDRGYGYTF
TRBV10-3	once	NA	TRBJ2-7	TGTGCCATCAGTGATATTATAAGCGGCCGTTCCTACGAGCAGTACTTC	CAISDIISGRSYEQYF
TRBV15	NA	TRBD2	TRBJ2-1	TGTGCCACCAGCACCCATCCGACTAGCGGGAGACTCAATGAGCAGTTCTTC	CATSTHPTSGRLNEQFF
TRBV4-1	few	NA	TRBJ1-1	TGCGCCAGCAGCCAAGGACTGCTGAACACTGAAGCTTTCTTT	CASSQGLLNTEAFF
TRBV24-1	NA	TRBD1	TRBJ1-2	TGTGCCACCAGTGATAGGGACAGGGGATATGGCTACACCTTC	CATSDRDRGYGYTF
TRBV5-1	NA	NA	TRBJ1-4	TGCGCCAGCAGCCCCAGGACACGGACTAATGAAAAACTGTTTTTT	CASSPRTRTNEKLFF
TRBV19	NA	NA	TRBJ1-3	TGTGCCAGCAACCAGGGGCCTGGAAACACCATATATTTT	CASNQGPGNTIYF
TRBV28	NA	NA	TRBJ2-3	TGTGCCAGCAGTTTCCACTATTTCGGAGATACGCAGTATTTT	CASSFHYFGDTQYF
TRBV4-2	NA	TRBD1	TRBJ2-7	TGTGCCAGCAGCCAAGAATGGACAGGCACCACCTACGAGCAGTACTTC	CASSQEWTGTTYEQYF
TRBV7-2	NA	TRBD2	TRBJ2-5	TGTGCCAGCAGCCCAACTAGCGGGAGCCAAGAGACCCAGTACTTC	CASSPTSGSQETQYF
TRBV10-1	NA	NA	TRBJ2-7	TGCGCCAGCAAGGAGGGGGGGAACTACGAGCAGTACTTC	CASKEGGNYEQYF
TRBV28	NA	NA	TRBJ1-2	TGTGCCAGCACTCAGACAACCACGTACTATGGCTACACCTTC	CASTQTTTYYGYTF
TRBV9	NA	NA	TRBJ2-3	TGTGCCAGCAGCGTCCCAGGGATGGATACGCAGTATTTT	CASSVPGMDTQYF
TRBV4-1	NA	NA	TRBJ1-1	TGCGCCAGCAGAATCGGACGGGGGAGTCTGAACACTGAAGCTTTCTTT	CASRIGRGSLNTEAFF
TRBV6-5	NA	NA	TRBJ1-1	TGTGCCAGCAGGTACTTTCGGATAGCGAACACTGAAGCTTTCTTT	CASRYFRIANTEAFF
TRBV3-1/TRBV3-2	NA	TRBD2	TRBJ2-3	TGTGCCAGCAGCCAAGTTAGCACTAGCGGGGCCACAGATACGCAGTATTTT	CASSQVSTSGATDTQYF
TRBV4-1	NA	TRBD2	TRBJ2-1	TGCGCCAGCAGCCAACTAGCGGGAGTTGTCGATGAGCAGTTCTTC	CASSQLAGVVDEQFF
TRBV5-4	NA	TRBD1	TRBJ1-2	TGTGCCAGCAGCTTGGGGGACAGGGACCCCAACCGACGTTATGGCTACACCTTC	CASSLGDRDPNRRYGYTF
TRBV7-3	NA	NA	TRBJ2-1	TGTGCCAGCAGCTTAAGCAGCGGGCCCGGTTACAATGAGCAGTTCTTC	CASSLSSGPGYNEQFF
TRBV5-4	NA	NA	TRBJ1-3	TGTGCCAGCAGCTTGGGAGGTGCTTCTGGAAACACCATATATTTT	CASSLGGASGNTIYF
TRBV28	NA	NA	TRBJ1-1	TGTGCCAGCATCAGGGCCAGAGGTGAAGCTTTCTTT	CASIRARGEAFF
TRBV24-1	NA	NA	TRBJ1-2	TGTGCCACCAGTGATGTCGACAGGTCCTATGGCTACACCTTC	CATSDVDRSYGYTF
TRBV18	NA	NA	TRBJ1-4	TGTGCCAGCTCACCCCCACCGAGAGTCCGCAATGAAAAACTGTTTTTT	CASSPPPRVRNEKLFF
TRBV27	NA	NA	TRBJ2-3	TGTGCCAGCGGGCTGGGGGCGACACCAGATACGCAGTATTTT	CASGLGATPDTQYF
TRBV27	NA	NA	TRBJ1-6	TGTGCCAGCAGCAAACACTCAGGGGCTTCACCCCTCCACTTT	CASSKHSGASPLHF
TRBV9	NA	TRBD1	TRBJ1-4	TGTGCCAGCAGCAATGGACAGGGTAATGAAAAACTGTTTTTT	CASSNGQGNEKLFF
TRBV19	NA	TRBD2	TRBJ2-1	TGTGCCAGTAGTGCCGGACTAGCGGGGAATGAGCAGTTCTTC	CASSAGLAGNEQFF
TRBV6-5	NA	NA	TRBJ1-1	TGTGCCAGCACAGGCGAACAGGGATACACTGAAGCTTTCTTT	CASTGEQGYTEAFF
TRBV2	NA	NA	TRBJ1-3	TGTGCCAGCTTGACATACCTCTCTGGAAACACCATATATTTT	CASLTYLSGNTIYF
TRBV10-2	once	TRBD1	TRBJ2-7	TGCGCCAGCAAACCGGGACAGGGGGCCCACGAGCAGTACTTC	CASKPGQGAHEQYF
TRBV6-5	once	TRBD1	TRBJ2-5	TGTGCCAGCAGCAGGGGGCTTGAGACCCAGTACTTC	CASSRGLETQYF
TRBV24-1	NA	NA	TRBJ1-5	TGTGCCACCAGTGCCACGGGCAGGGGCAATCAGCCCCAGCATTTT	CATSATGRGNQPQHF
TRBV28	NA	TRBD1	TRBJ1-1	TGTGCCAGCAGTTCCTCGGGGACAGGGGGCACTGAAGCTTTCTTT	CASSSSGTGGTEAFF
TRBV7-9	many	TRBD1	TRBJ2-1	TGTGCCAGCAGCACCGGGACAGGGGATGATCGCAATGAGCAGTTCTTC	CASSTGTGDDRNEQFF
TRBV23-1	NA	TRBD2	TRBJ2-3	TGCGCCAGCAGTCACGGGCTAGCGGGAGGGCAGACAGATACGCAGTATTTT	CASSHGLAGGQTDTQYF
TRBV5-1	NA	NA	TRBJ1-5	TGCGCCAGCAGCTTGGACAGGGCCAATCAGCCCCAGCATTTT	CASSLDRANQPQHF
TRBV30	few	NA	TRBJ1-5	TGTGCCTGGGAACACAAGGGGAATCAGCCCCAGCATTTT	CAWEHKGNQPQHF
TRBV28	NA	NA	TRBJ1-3	TGTGCCAGCAGTCTCCCAGGTGGAAACACCATATATTTT	CASSLPGGNTIYF
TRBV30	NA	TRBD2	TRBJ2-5	TGTGCCTGGAGTGTACTAGGACTAGCGGGAGCAGAGACCCAGTACTTC	CAWSVLGLAGAETQYF
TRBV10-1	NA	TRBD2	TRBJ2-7	TGCGCTTCAGAACTAGCGGGTGAGAACTACGAGCAGTACTTC	CASELAGENYEQYF
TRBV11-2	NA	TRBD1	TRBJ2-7	TGTGCCAGCAGCGTTGGACAGGGATCCTACGAGCAGTACTTC	CASSVGQGSYEQYF
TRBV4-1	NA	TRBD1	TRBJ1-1	TGCGCCAGCAGCCATGCACAGGGACAGGGGAACACTGAAGCTTTCTTT	CASSHAQGQGNTEAFF
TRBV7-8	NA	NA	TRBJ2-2	TGTGCCAGCAGCCCCACACGAACCGGGGAGCTGTTTTTT	CASSPTRTGELFF
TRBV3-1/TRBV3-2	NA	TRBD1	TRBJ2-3	TGTGCCAGCAGCCTAGACAGGGTCTGGCAGTATTTT	CASSLDRVWQYF
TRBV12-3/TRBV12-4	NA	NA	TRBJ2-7	TGTGCCAGCAGTGCAGGGAAGTTCTACGAGCAGTACTTC	CASSAGKFYEQYF